This TCR beta chain came from a study of blood T cell repertoires in COVID-19. CDR3 length: 13 residues. V shed 2 bases and J 9 bases; nucleotides not matched to a gene: 6. Per the germline V gene, CDR1 is SGHVS and CDR2 is FQNEAQ. Assay used: immunoSEQ multiplex PCR; TCRdb lists only in-frame clones, some missing. The sample contains some 240,000 clones, 75% to 85% of which appear only once. The source is a woman older than 75 with COVID-19, enrolled during active disease. The sample taken for sequencing was peripheral blood. The chain is built from TRBV7-8 and TRBJ1-1; 7 bases match TRBD1. CDR3 residues: CASSLSGGYKAFF. The CDR3, as DNA: TGTGCCAGCAGCTTATCAGGGGGGTACAAAGCTTTCTTT. Supplemented by reference TRBV7-8 and TRBJ1-1, the full variable domain reads GAGVSQSPRYKVAKRGQDVALRCDPISGHVSLFWYQQALGQGPEFLTYFQNEAQLDKSGLPSDRFFAERPEGSVSTLKIQRTQQEDSAVYLCASSLSGGYKAFFGQGTRLTVV.